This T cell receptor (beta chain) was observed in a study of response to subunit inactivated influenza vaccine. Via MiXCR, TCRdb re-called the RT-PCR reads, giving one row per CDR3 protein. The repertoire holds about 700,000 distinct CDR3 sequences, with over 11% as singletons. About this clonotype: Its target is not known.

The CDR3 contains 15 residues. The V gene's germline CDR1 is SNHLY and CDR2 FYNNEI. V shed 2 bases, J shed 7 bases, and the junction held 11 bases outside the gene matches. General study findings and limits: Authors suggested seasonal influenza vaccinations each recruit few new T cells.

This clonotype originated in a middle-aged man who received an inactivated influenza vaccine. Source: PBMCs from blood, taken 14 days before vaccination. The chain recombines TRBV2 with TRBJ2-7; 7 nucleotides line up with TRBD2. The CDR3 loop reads CASSEMGLKRSEQYF. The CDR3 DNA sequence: TGTGCCAGCAGTGAAATGGGACTAAAACGGAGTGAGCAGTACTTC.